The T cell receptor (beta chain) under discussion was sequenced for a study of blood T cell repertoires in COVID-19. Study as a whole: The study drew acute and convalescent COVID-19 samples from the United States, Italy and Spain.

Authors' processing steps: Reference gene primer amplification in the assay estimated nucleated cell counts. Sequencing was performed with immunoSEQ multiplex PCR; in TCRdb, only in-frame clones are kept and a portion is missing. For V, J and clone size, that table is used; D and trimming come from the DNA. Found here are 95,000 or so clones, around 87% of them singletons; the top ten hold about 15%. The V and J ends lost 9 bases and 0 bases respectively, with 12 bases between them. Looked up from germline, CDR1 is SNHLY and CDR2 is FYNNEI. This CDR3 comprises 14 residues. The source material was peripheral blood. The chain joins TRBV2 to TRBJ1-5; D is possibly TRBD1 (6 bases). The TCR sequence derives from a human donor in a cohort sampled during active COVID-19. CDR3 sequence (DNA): TGTGCCAGGAGGAACAGGGATAGCAATCAGCCCCAGCATTTT. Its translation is CARRNRDSNQPQHF.